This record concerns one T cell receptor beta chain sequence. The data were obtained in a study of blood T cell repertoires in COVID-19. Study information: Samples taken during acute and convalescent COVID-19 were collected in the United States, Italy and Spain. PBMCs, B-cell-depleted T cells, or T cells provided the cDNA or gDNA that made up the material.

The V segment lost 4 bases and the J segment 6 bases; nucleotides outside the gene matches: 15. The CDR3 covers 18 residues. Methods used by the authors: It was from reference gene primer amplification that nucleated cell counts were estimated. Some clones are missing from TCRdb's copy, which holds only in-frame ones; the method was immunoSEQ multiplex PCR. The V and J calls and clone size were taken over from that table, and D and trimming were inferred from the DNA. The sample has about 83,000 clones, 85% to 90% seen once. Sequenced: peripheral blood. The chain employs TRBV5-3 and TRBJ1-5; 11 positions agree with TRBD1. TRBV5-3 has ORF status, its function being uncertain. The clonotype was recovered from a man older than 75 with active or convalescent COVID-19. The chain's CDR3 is CARSLKDRGLSNVQPQHF. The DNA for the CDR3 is TGTGCCAGAAGCCTCAAGGACAGGGGGCTTTCTAATGTTCAGCCCCAGCATTTT.